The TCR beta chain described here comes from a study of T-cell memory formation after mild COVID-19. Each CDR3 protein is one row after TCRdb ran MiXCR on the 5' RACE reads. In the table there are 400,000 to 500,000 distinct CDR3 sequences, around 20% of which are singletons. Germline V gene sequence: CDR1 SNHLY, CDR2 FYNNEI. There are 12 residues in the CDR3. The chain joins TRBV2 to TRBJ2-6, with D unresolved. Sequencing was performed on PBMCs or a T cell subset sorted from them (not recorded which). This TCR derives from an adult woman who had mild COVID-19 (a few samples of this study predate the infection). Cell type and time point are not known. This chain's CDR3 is CSDRSGANVLTF. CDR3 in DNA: TGTTCAGACCGCTCTGGGGCCAACGTCCTGACTTTC.